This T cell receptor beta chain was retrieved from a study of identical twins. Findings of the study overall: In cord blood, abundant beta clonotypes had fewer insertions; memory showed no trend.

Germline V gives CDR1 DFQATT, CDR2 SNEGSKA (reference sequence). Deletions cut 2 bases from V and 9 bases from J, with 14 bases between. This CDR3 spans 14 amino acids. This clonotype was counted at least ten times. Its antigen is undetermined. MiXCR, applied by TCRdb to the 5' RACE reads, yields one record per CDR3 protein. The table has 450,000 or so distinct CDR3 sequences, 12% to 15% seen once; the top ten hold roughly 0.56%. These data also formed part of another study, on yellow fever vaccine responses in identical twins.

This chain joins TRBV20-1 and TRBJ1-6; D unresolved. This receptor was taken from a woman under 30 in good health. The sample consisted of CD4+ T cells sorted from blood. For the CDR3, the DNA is TGCAGTGCTAGAATTGGGGATACGGCTTCACCCCTCCACTTT. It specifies CSARIGDTASPLHF.